A selection of T cell receptor beta chains follows, all from one sample in a study of blood T cell repertoires in COVID-19. The repertoire was sequenced with immunoSEQ multiplex PCR; TCRdb's copy has only in-frame clones and lacks some. Found here are around 390,000 clones, 80% to 90% of them singletons; the top ten hold around 9.3%. Sequences were obtained from PBMCs or T cells enriched from blood (not recorded which). The receptors here all came from a woman in her forties or fifties who had recovered from COVID-19. CDR3s include the opening cysteine and the closing phenylalanine or tryptophan. A D gene is named only where the DNA matches it firmly. The size field is filled for only some rows; it gives once, few, many or a size class.

j_call	v_call	d_call	clone_size	cdr3_aa	cdr3_nt
TRBJ1-2	TRBV28	NA	NA	CASTDLGALRVSAHGYTF	TGTGCCAGCACCGACCTAGGGGCGCTTAGAGTCTCGGCGCATGGCTACACCTTC
TRBJ1-3	TRBV5-1	NA	NA	CASSLTGFGNTIYF	TGCGCCAGCAGCTTGACGGGGTTCGGAAACACCATATATTTT
TRBJ1-2	TRBV7-2	NA	NA	CASSLAQGGNYGYTF	TGTGCCAGCAGCTTAGCGCAGGGCGGCAACTATGGCTACACCTTC
TRBJ1-5	TRBV7-9	TRBD1	NA	CASSVGDRGTQPQHF	TGTGCCAGCAGCGTAGGGGACAGGGGTACTCAGCCCCAGCATTTT
TRBJ2-1	TRBV6-5	TRBD1	once	CASSYSITGQINEQFF	TGTGCCAGCAGTTACTCGATTACGGGACAGATTAATGAGCAGTTCTTC
TRBJ1-1	TRBV6-2/TRBV6-3	NA	NA	CASSYVRFMNTEAFF	TGTGCCAGCAGTTACGTACGGTTTATGAACACTGAAGCTTTCTTT
TRBJ1-1	TRBV5-8	TRBD1	NA	CASSLGWQGASFF	TGTGCCAGCAGCTTGGGTTGGCAGGGGGCGTCTTTCTTT
TRBJ2-3	TRBV3-1/TRBV3-2	TRBD2	NA	CASRTSGGAEDTQYF	TGTGCCAGCAGAACTAGCGGGGGGGCGGAAGATACGCAGTATTTT
TRBJ1-5	TRBV11-2	NA	NA	CASSLQGDSNQPQHF	TGTGCCAGCAGCTTACAGGGTGATAGCAATCAGCCCCAGCATTTT
TRBJ1-4	TRBV11-1	TRBD1	NA	CASSSGTVNEKLFF	TGTGCCAGCAGCTCCGGGACAGTTAATGAAAAACTGTTTTTT
TRBJ1-1	TRBV4-2	NA	once	CASSHDRNTEAFF	TGTGCCAGCAGCCACGACAGGAACACTGAAGCTTTCTTT
TRBJ1-2	TRBV6-1	NA	NA	CASSEAGRNNYGYTF	TGTGCCAGCAGTGAAGCCGGCAGGAATAACTATGGCTACACCTTC
TRBJ1-2	TRBV19	NA	NA	CASNPGGGYTF	TGTGCCAGTAATCCCGGGGGTGGCTACACCTTC
TRBJ2-1	TRBV4-2	TRBD1	NA	CASSYTGGNEQFF	TGTGCCAGCAGCTACACAGGGGGCAATGAGCAGTTCTTC
TRBJ2-2	TRBV18	NA	NA	CASSPSGTGELFF	TGTGCCAGCTCACCATCGGGGACCGGGGAGCTGTTTTTT
TRBJ2-7	TRBV7-9	NA	NA	CASSPPGVTYEQYF	TGTGCCAGCAGCCCCCCGGGGGTTACCTACGAGCAGTACTTC
TRBJ1-6	TRBV27	NA	few	CASSWQGSGPLHF	TGTGCCAGCAGTTGGCAGGGTAGTGGTCCCCTCCACTTT
TRBJ1-2	TRBV30	TRBD1	NA	CAWTRDSYYGYTF	TGTGCCTGGACCCGGGACAGTTACTATGGCTACACCTTC
TRBJ1-2	TRBV3-1/TRBV3-2	NA	NA	CASSQDPTPLGGYTF	TGTGCCAGCAGCCAAGATCCGACGCCTCTCGGGGGCTACACCTTC
TRBJ2-7	TRBV5-5	NA	NA	CASSLYRVQSVQYF	TGTGCCAGCAGCTTATACAGGGTCCAGTCAGTGCAGTACTTC
TRBJ1-1	TRBV4-1	NA	NA	CASSQVRSGPTEAFF	TGCGCCAGCAGCCAAGTAAGATCGGGTCCCACTGAAGCTTTCTTT
TRBJ1-6	TRBV7-2	NA	NA	CASRIPTYNSPLHF	TGTGCCAGCAGAATCCCTACCTATAATTCACCCCTCCACTTT
TRBJ1-6	TRBV5-5	TRBD1	NA	CASSFRTGFSYNSPLHF	TGTGCCAGCAGCTTCCGGACAGGGTTCTCCTATAATTCACCCCTCCACTTT
TRBJ1-6	TRBV7-9	NA	NA	CASSLHGPDNSPLHF	TGTGCCAGCAGCTTACATGGTCCGGATAATTCACCCCTCCACTTT
TRBJ1-5	TRBV28	NA	once	CASSSRTGWYQPQHF	TGTGCCAGCAGTTCCAGAACAGGGTGGTATCAGCCCCAGCATTTT
TRBJ2-2	TRBV5-8	NA	NA	CASTDRGKGTGELFF	TGTGCCAGCACCGATCGGGGGAAAGGCACCGGGGAGCTGTTTTTT
TRBJ2-7	TRBV27	TRBD2	NA	CASSGTGLASYEQYF	TGTGCCAGCAGCGGTACGGGACTAGCCTCCTACGAGCAGTACTTC
TRBJ2-1	TRBV12-3/TRBV12-4	NA	NA	CASTEDFRQKKFF	TGTGCCAGCACCGAAGACTTCAGACAGAAAAAGTTCTTC
TRBJ2-3	TRBV19	NA	NA	CASSTAGGADTQYF	TGTGCCAGTAGTACCGCAGGCGGGGCAGATACGCAGTATTTT
TRBJ2-2	TRBV7-2	TRBD2	NA	CASSETSGPLRTGELFF	TGTGCCAGCAGCGAAACTAGCGGGCCCCTTCGGACCGGGGAGCTGTTTTTT
TRBJ1-6	TRBV28	TRBD1	NA	CASRGQGFLSPLHF	TGTGCCAGCAGAGGACAGGGGTTTTTATCACCCCTCCACTTT
TRBJ1-3	TRBV2	TRBD1	NA	CASSEGDREDTIYF	TGTGCCAGCAGTGAGGGGGACAGGGAGGACACCATATATTTT
TRBJ2-3	TRBV6-5	NA	once	CASKRASTDTQYF	TGTGCCAGCAAGCGGGCTAGCACAGATACGCAGTATTTT
TRBJ1-1	TRBV3-1/TRBV3-2	NA	NA	CASSQDWGGPTEAFF	TGTGCCAGCAGCCAAGATTGGGGGGGCCCCACTGAAGCTTTCTTT
TRBJ1-1	TRBV18	NA	NA	CASSTDGGMTEAFF	TGTGCCAGCTCAACGGACGGAGGTATGACTGAAGCTTTCTTT
TRBJ1-5	TRBV27	NA	NA	CASSPTTPLSNQPQHF	TGTGCCAGCTCCCCCACGACACCTTTAAGCAATCAGCCCCAGCATTTT
TRBJ1-4	TRBV28	NA	NA	CASTWGGSNEKLFF	TGTGCCAGCACCTGGGGCGGGAGCAATGAAAAACTGTTTTTT
TRBJ1-1	TRBV25-1	NA	NA	CASSAHHTGRSEAFF	TGTGCCAGCAGTGCACACCATACAGGGAGATCTGAAGCTTTCTTT
TRBJ2-3	TRBV13	NA	NA	CASSSSWGPSGVTDTQYF	TGTGCCAGCAGCTCAAGTTGGGGCCCTTCAGGGGTAACAGATACGCAGTATTTT
TRBJ2-1	TRBV24-1	TRBD1	NA	CATSDLGAGTGGYNEQFF	TGTGCCACCAGTGATTTAGGGGCCGGGACAGGGGGCTACAATGAGCAGTTCTTC
TRBJ1-2	TRBV19	NA	NA	CASSPVVEFNYGYTF	TGTGCCAGTAGCCCCGTTGTTGAGTTCAACTATGGCTACACCTTC
TRBJ1-5	TRBV7-2	NA	NA	CASSLGFAGVGQPQHF	TGTGCCAGCAGCTTAGGGTTTGCGGGGGTCGGACAGCCCCAGCATTTT
TRBJ1-5	TRBV6-2/TRBV6-3	NA	NA	CASSYGRARRNQPQHF	TGTGCCAGCAGTTACGGCAGGGCCAGGCGCAATCAGCCCCAGCATTTT
TRBJ2-2	TRBV18	TRBD1	NA	CASSPDRVTGELFF	TGTGCCAGCTCACCGGACAGGGTGACCGGGGAGCTGTTTTTT
TRBJ2-7	TRBV9	TRBD2	once	CASSPPERDPPHEQYF	TGTGCCAGCTCACCACCGGAGCGGGACCCCCCCCACGAGCAGTACTTC
TRBJ1-5	TRBV11-2	NA	NA	CASSLDPGDDQPQHF	TGTGCCAGCAGCCTCGACCCGGGGGACGATCAGCCCCAGCATTTT
TRBJ2-7	TRBV7-6	NA	NA	CASSPNRGGYEQYF	TGTGCCAGCAGCCCAAACAGGGGGGGCTACGAGCAGTACTTC
TRBJ2-7	TRBV18	TRBD1	NA	CASSPLIEGQGVEQYF	TGTGCCAGCTCACCCCTTATTGAGGGACAGGGAGTTGAGCAGTACTTC
TRBJ1-2	TRBV5-5	TRBD1	NA	CASSSRTGAYGYTF	TGTGCCAGCAGCTCGAGGACAGGCGCCTATGGCTACACCTTC
TRBJ1-1	TRBV2	NA	once	CASSDMGGNTEAFF	TGTGCCAGCAGTGACATGGGAGGGAACACTGAAGCTTTCTTT
TRBJ2-7	TRBV28	NA	once	CASSYTSGSSYEQYF	TGTGCCAGCAGTTACACATCGGGGAGCTCCTACGAGCAGTACTTC
TRBJ1-1	TRBV7-3	NA	NA	CASSLTVGAEAFF	TGTGCCAGCAGCTTAACGGTGGGCGCTGAAGCTTTCTTT
TRBJ1-1	TRBV12-3/TRBV12-4	NA	NA	CASSFYSEAFF	TGTGCCAGCAGTTTTTATTCTGAAGCTTTCTTT
TRBJ1-6	TRBV13	NA	NA	CASSLGRSSPLHF	TGTGCCAGCAGCTTAGGCCGGAGTTCACCCCTCCACTTT
TRBJ2-3	TRBV5-6	NA	NA	CASSDPGRAGVPDTQYF	TGTGCCAGCAGCGACCCTGGCCGGGCCGGGGTCCCAGATACGCAGTATTTT